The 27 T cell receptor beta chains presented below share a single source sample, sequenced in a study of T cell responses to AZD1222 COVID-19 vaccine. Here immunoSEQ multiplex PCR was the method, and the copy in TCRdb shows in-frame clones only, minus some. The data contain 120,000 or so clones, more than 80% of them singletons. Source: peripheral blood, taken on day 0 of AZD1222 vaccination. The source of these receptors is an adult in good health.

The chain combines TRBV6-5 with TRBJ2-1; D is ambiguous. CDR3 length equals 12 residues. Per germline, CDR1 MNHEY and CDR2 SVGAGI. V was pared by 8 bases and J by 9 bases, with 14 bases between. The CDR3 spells CASLDGQAEQFF. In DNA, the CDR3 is TGTGCCAGCCTTGACGGCCAAGCTGAGCAGTTCTTC.

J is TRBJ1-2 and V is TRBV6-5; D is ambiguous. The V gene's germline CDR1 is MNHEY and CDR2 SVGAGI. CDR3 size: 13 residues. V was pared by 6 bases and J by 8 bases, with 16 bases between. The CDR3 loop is CASRGEELEGYTF. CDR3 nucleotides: TGTGCCAGCAGGGGTGAAGAACTGGAAGGCTACACCTTC.

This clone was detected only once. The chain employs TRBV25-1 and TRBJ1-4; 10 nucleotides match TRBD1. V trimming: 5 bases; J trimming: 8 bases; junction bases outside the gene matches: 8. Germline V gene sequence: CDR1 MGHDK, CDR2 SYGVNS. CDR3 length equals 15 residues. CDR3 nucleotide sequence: TGTGCCAGCAGTCCCGGACAGGGGGGGAGCGAAAAACTGTTTTTT. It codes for CASSPGQGGSEKLFF. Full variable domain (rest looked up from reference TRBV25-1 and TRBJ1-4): EADIYQTPRYLVIGTGKKITLECSQTMGHDKMYWYQQDPGMELHLIHYSYGVNSTEKGDLSSESTVSRIRTEHFPLTLESARPSHTSQYLCASSPGQGGSEKLFFGSGTQLSVL.

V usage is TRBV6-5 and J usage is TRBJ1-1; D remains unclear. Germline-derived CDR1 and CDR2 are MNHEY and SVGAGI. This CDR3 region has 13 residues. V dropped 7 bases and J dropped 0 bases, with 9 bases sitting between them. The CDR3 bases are TGTGCCAGCATGCGAGAGATGAACACTGAAGCTTTCTTT. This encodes CASMREMNTEAFF.

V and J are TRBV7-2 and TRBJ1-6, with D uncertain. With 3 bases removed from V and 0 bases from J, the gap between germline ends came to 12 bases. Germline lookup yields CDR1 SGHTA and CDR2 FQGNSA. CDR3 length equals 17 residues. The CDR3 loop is CASSFAGRFSYNSPLHF. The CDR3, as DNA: TGTGCCAGCAGCTTCGCTGGACGGTTCTCCTATAATTCACCCCTCCACTTT.

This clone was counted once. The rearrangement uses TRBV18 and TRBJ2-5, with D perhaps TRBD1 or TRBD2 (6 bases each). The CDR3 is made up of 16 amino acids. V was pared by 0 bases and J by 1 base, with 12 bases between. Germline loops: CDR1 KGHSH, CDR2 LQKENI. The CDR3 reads CASSPPPGAFQETQYF. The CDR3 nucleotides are TGTGCCAGCTCACCACCACCGGGGGCCTTCCAAGAGACCCAGTACTTC.

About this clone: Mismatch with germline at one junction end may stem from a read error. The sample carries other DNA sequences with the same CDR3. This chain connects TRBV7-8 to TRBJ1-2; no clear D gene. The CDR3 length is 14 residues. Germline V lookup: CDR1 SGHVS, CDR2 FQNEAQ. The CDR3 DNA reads TGCGCCAGCAGCAGACTGACGGCCACCTATGGCTACACCTTC. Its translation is CASSRLTATYGYTF. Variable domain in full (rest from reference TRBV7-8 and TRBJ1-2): GAGVSQSPRYKVAKRGQDVALRCDPISGHVSLFWYQQALGQGPEFLTYFQNEAQLDKSGLPSDRFFAERPEGSVSTLKIQRTQQEDSAVYLCASSRLTATYGYTFGSGTRLTVV.

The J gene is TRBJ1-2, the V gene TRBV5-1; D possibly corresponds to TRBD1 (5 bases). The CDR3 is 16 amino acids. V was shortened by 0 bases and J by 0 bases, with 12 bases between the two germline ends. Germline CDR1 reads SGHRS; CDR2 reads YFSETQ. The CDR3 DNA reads TGCGCCAGCAGCTTGGCCACTATGACAGCTAACTATGGCTACACCTTC. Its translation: CASSLATMTANYGYTF.

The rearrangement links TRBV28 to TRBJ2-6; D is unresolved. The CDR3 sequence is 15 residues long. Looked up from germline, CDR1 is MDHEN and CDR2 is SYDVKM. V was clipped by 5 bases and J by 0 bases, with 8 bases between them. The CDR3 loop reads CASSQAHSGANVLTF. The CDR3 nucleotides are TGTGCCAGCAGTCAGGCTCACTCTGGGGCCAACGTCCTGACTTTC.

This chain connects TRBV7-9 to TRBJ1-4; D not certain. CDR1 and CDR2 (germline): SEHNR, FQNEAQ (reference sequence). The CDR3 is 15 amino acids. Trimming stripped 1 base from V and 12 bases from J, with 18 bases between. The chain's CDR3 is CASSLVPALIEQLFF. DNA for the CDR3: TGTGCCAGCAGCTTAGTCCCCGCGCTTATTGAGCAACTGTTTTTT.

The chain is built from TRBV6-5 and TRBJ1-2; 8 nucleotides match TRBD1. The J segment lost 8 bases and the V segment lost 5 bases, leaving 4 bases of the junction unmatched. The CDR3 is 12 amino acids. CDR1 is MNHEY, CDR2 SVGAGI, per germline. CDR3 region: CASSQGARGYTF. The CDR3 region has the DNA TGTGCCAGCAGTCAGGGGGCGCGGGGCTACACCTTC.

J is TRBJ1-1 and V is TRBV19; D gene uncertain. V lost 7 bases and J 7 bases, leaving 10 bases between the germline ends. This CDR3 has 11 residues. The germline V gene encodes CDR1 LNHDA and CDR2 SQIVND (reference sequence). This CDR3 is CASISVGEAFF. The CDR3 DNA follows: TGTGCCAGTATATCGGTAGGTGAAGCTTTCTTT.

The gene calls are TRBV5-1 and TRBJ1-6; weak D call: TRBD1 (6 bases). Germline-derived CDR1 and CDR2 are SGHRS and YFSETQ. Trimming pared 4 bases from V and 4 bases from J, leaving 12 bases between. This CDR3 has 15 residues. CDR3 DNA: TGCGCCAGCAGCGCGGACAGCAGTTATAATTCACCCCTCCACTTT. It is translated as CASSADSSYNSPLHF.

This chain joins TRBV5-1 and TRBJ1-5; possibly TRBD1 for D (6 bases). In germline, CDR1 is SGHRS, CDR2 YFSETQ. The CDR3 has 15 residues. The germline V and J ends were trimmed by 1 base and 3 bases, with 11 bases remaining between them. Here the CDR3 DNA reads TGCGCCAGCAGCTTGCTGGGGGACATCAATCAGCCCCAGCATTTT. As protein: CASSLLGDINQPQHF.

The CDR3 DNA reads TGTGCCAGCAGTGCCTGGACTAGCGGGGGGGGAGATACGCAGTATTTT. This translates into CASSAWTSGGGDTQYF. This chain uses TRBV2 with TRBJ2-3; TRBD2 agrees at 15 bases. From germline, CDR1 is SNHLY and CDR2 FYNNEI. With 4 bases clipped from V and 5 bases from J, the junction kept 4 bases outside the gene matches. The CDR3 is 16 amino acids. The variable domain in full, with the rest retrieved from reference TRBV2 and TRBJ2-3, is EPEVTQTPSHQVTQMGQEVILRCVPISNHLYFYWYRQILGQKVEFLVSFYNNEISEKSEIFDDQFSVERPDGSNFTLKIRSTKLEDSAMYFCASSAWTSGGGDTQYFGPGTRLTVL.

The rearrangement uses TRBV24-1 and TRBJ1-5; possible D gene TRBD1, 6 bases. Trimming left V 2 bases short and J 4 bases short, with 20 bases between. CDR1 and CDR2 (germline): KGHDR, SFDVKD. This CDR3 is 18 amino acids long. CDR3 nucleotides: TGTGCCACCAGTGATTCGCCGCGAGGGGGAATGGGGAATCAGCCCCAGCATTTT. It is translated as CATSDSPRGGMGNQPQHF.

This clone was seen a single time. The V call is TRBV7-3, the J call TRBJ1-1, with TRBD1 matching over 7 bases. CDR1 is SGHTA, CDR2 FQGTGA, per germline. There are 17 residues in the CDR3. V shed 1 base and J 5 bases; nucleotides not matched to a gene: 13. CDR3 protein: CASSLKGGDSQATEAFF. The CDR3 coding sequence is TGTGCCAGCAGCTTAAAAGGGGGGGACAGCCAAGCTACTGAAGCTTTCTTT.

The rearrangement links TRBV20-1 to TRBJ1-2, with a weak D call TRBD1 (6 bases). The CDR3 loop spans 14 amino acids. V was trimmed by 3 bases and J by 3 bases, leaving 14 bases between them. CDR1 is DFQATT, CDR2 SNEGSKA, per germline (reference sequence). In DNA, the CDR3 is TGCAGTGCTAGTTTAGGGGGTTTAGACTATGGCTACACCTTC. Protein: CSASLGGLDYGYTF.

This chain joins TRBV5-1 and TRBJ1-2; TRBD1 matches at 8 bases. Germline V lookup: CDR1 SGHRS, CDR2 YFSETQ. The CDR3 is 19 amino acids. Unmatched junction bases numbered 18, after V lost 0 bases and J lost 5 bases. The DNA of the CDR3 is TGCGCCAGCAGCTTGGGTCCCGTTCAGGGGGCGAGATCCGAATATGGCTACACCTTC. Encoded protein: CASSLGPVQGARSEYGYTF. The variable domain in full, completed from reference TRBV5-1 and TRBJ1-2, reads KAGVTQTPRYLIKTRGQQVTLSCSPISGHRSVSWYQQTPGQGLQFLFEYFSETQRNKGNFPGRFSGRQFSNSRSEMNVSTLELGDSALYLCASSLGPVQGARSEYGYTFGSGTRLTVV.

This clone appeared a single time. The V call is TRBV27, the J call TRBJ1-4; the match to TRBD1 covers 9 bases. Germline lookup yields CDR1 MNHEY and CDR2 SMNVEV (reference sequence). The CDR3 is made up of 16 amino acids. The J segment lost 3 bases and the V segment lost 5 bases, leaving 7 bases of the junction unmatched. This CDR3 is CASSNNRGRANEKLFF. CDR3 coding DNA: TGTGCCAGCAGTAACAACAGGGGGCGAGCTAATGAAAAACTGTTTTTT.

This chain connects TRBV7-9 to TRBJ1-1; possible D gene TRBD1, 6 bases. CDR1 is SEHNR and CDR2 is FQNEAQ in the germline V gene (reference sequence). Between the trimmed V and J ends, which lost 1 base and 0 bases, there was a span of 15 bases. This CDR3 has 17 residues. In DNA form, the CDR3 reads TGTGCCAGCAGCTTAGTCGTAGGGGGGCTCATGAACACTGAAGCTTTCTTT. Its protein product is CASSLVVGGLMNTEAFF.

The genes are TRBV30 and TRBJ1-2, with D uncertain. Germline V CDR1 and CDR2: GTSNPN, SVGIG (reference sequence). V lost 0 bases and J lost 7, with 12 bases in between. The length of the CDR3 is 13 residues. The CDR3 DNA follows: TGTGCCTGGAGTGTAGTCCGATCGTTTGGCTACACCTTC. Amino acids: CAWSVVRSFGYTF.

The CDR3 nucleotides are TGTGCCAGCAGCCTCGACTCGAACACTGAAGCTTTCTTT. Translating gives CASSLDSNTEAFF. V gene TRBV7-9 combines with J gene TRBJ1-1; no reliable D call. The CDR3 extends over 13 amino acids. Trimming shortened V by 5 bases and J by 1 base, and 8 bases separated the two germline ends. Germline V gives CDR1 SEHNR, CDR2 FQNEAQ (reference sequence). Based on the CDR3 plus reference TRBV7-9 and TRBJ1-1, the full variable domain is DTGVSQNPRHKITKRGQNVTFRCDPISEHNRLYWYRQTLGQGPEFLTYFQNEAQLEKSRLLSDRFSAERPKGSFSTLEIQRTEQGDSAMYLCASSLDSNTEAFFGQGTRLTVV.

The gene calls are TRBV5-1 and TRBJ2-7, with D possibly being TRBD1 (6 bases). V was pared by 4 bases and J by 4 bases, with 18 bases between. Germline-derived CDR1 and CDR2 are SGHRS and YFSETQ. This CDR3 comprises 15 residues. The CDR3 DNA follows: TGCGCCAGCAGCCCCGACCCCAGGGGCACGTACGAGCAGTACTTC. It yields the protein CASSPDPRGTYEQYF.

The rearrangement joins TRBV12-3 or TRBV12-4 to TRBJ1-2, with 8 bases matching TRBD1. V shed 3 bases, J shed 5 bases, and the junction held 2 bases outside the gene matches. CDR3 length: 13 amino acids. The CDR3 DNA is TGTGCCAGCAGTTTCGGGGACAGGTATGGCTACACCTTC. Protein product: CASSFGDRYGYTF.

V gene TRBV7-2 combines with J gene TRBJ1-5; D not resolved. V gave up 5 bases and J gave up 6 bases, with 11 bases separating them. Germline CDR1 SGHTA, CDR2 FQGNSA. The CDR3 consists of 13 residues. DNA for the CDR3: TGTGCCAGCAGCCTCCGGAGGGTTCAGCCCCAGCATTTT. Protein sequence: CASSLRRVQPQHF.

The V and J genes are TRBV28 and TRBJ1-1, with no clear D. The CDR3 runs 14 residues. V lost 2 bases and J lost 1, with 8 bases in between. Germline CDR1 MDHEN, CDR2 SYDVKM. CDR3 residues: CASSLPTQNTEAFF. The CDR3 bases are TGTGCCAGCAGTTTACCCACCCAGAACACTGAAGCTTTCTTT.